The TCR beta chain described here comes from a study of cytomegalovirus exposure and HLA in healthy donors. PCR primers comprised 60 Vbeta and 13 Jbeta primers. Profiled with immunoSEQ multiplex PCR; TCRdb holds only in-frame clones, not every one. The sample table includes around 150,000 clones. V shed 5 bases and J 2 bases; nucleotides not matched to a gene: 5. Germline lookup yields CDR1 SNHLY and CDR2 FYNNEI. This CDR3 is built from 16 residues. In regard to this clone: Antigen: not known.

Study findings and constraints: Donor immune exposure was known only as CMV serostatus.

This sequence originates from a woman aged 55 to 70 in good health and CMV-seronegative. The sequenced material came from PBMCs. The chain couples TRBV2 to TRBJ2-2, with TRBD2 identical over 10 bases. CDR3 nucleotides: TGTGCCAGCAGTCAAGGACTAGCGGACAACACCGGGGAGCTGTTTTTT. It is translated as CASSQGLADNTGELFF.